The T cell receptor beta chain described here comes from a study of blood T cell repertoires in COVID-19 (dated by TCRdb to 2018 to 2021). As for the study more broadly: Collaborator samples came from the United States, Italy and Spain and covered acute and convalescent phases of COVID-19. The prospective study material was composed of cDNA or gDNA derived from T cells, B-cell-depleted T cells, or PBMCs. Subjects who had been exposed to COVID-19, were actively infected with it, or had recovered from it provided the deeply sampled blood TCRbeta repertoires that made up the dataset. A freely available public database, intended as a resource for researchers studying the immune response to SARS-CoV-2, is where the repertoires were released. Samples were obtained from the ongoing ImmuneRACE study (first 160 participants) and from about 1,300 subjects provided by 6 global collaborators. The sample metadata nearly always contained a de-identified subject ID, COVID-19 status, age in years and sex. Where available, HLA class I and class II types were taken from metadata supplied by the sample provider and were not determined by assay-based typing. Points the paper makes about the study in general: Clinical and demographic metadata were provided uncurated, with the amount varying by source and participant.

About this clone: It has no known antigen specificity. One base away there is no much larger clone; base qualities are not given.

In the prospective study, participants were roughly 18 to 95 years old, resided in fewer than 25 geographic areas of the United States, and were enrolled through a virtual design. In the prospective study, participants were assigned to cohorts based on the clinical history participants reported in a screening survey and a study questionnaire. Mobile phlebotomists in the prospective study collected whole blood, serum and a nasopharyngeal or oropharyngeal swab from every participant. Additional blood draws and questionnaires over an approximately two-month period could optionally be provided by prospective study participants. Before DNA extraction, blood samples from the prospective study were shipped at room temperature or frozen. TCRbeta CDR3 regions were amplified from genomic DNA by means of the immunoSEQ Assay, a bias-controlled multiplex PCR. In the original analysis: The number of nucleated cells in each sample was estimated from the amplification of reference gene primers within the assay. Sequence reads were collapsed and filtered to measure the absolute abundance of every unique TCRbeta CDR3 rearrangement. Productive Simpson clonality was computed per sample as the square root of Simpson's diversity index over productive rearrangements. The clones in this table, taken by TCRdb from immuneACCESS, are in-frame only. Not every clone is retained; where verified, under half of the shortfall comes from an unresolved V gene, and the cause of the rest is unknown. V and J calls plus clone size are reproduced from that table; the DNA served to infer D and trimming. This sample is represented by about 200,000 clones; 65% to 90% of them were singletons. The ten biggest clones cover about 3.8% of the sample.

The CDR3, from cysteine to phenylalanine, totals 12 residues. The only DNA kept is the CDR3, 36 bases in frame from the first base. CDR1 MNHEY and CDR2 SMNVEV were looked up in the germline V gene (reference sequence). Relative to germline, V is missing 5 bases and J is missing 7 bases, with 4 bases of the junction outside any gene match. This sequence uses TRBV27 and TRBJ1-1; the junction holds 7 bases that match TRBD1. The TCR sequence derives from a woman between 40 and 50 years old with acute COVID-19. Sequencing was carried out using PBMCs or T cells enriched from blood (not recorded which). The nucleotide sequence reads TGTGCCAGCAGTGTGACAGGGAGTGAAGCTTTCTTT. It translates to CASSVTGSEAFF.